These 2 T cell receptor beta chains came from one sample sequenced in a study of shared T cell receptors in the human thymus. Profiling relied on immunoSEQ multiplex PCR, and the TCRdb table lists in-frame clones only, not all of them. This sample carries roughly 660,000 clones, more than 75% of them seen once, and the ten largest clones take around 0.01%. This sample was shared with a second study, whose subject was human thymus T cells.

The material sequenced was thymocytes. These receptors were taken from a boy younger than two with a congenital heart defect.

The chain couples TRBV4-1 to TRBJ2-7, with 7 bases identical to TRBD2. CDR3 length: 15 amino acids. Germline V lookup: CDR1 MGHRA, CDR2 YSYEKL. The ends lost 4 bases at V and 2 bases at J; junction bases unmatched: 8. The CDR3 nucleotides read TGCGCCAGCAGCCGATTGGCGGGGGTTCCCTACGAGCAGTACTTC. It encodes CASSRLAGVPYEQYF.

The J gene is TRBJ1-5, the V gene TRBV23-1, with TRBD1 matching over 7 bases. TRBV23-1 is known as an ORF, though its function is uncertain. This CDR3 is built from 15 residues. V lost 0 bases and J lost 6; bases outside the gene matches: 5. In DNA form, the CDR3 reads TGCGCCAGCAGTCAATCGACCAGGGGGGTTCAGCCCCAGCATTTT. It is translated as CASSQSTRGVQPQHF.